Following are 15 T cell receptor beta chains from one sample sequenced in a study of T cells in Graves' hyperthyroidism and ophthalmopathy. RNA transcripts were the template for amplifying TCR beta CDR3 regions. Primed by the HTBI set, a first-round RT-PCR was run on the TCR CDR3. TCRdb re-called the multiplex PCR reads with MiXCR, one entry per CDR3 protein. The sample shows around 620,000 distinct CDR3 sequences, about half of them seen only once. The specimen was peripheral blood or thyroid tissue (not recorded which). The receptors stem from an adult woman with Graves' disease, either hyperthyroidism or ophthalmopathy (not recorded which).

The chain is built from TRBV15 and TRBJ1-2; 9 bases agree with TRBD1. The germline gives CDR1 LNHNV, CDR2 YYDKDF (reference sequence). This CDR3 spans 14 amino acids. With 3 bases clipped from V and 7 bases from J, the junction kept 6 bases outside the gene matches. As DNA, the CDR3 is TGTGCCACCAGCAGCTTGAGACAGGGGGGTGGCTACACCTTC. It yields the protein CATSSLRQGGGYTF.

This clonotype was counted ten times or more. This chain joins TRBV6-6 and TRBJ1-5, with D uncertain. Germline V CDR1 and CDR2: MNHNY, SVGAGI (reference sequence). The CDR3 is 14 residues long. With 2 bases removed from V and 7 bases from J, the gap between germline ends came to 12 bases. The CDR3 DNA reads TGTGCCAGCAGTTACGGCGACGGGGAACAGCCCCAGCATTTT. Amino acid sequence: CASSYGDGEQPQHF.

This chain links TRBV9 with TRBJ1-2, with D maybe TRBD1 (6 bases). With 4 bases removed from V and 5 bases from J, the gap between germline ends came to 15 bases. Germline lookup yields CDR1 SGDLS and CDR2 YYNGEE. The CDR3 loop spans 14 amino acids. CDR3 amino acids: CASSLNRDGYGYTF. DNA for the CDR3: TGTGCCAGCAGCTTGAACAGGGATGGGTATGGCTACACCTTC.

J is TRBJ2-7 and V is TRBV5-5; 7 bases align to TRBD1. Germline values: CDR1 SGHKS, CDR2 YYEKEE (reference sequence). V lost 4 bases, J lost 3 bases, and 7 bases stayed unmatched. The CDR3 is 14 amino acids. CDR3 sequence (DNA): TGTGCCAGCAGCATAACAGGGGCGGACTACGAGCAGTACTTC. Encoded protein: CASSITGADYEQYF.

About this clonotype itself: Mismatch with germline at one junction end may stem from a read error. V usage is TRBV7-2 and J usage is TRBJ1-1; TRBD1 is a possible D gene (5 bases). Germline assignment: CDR1 SGHTA and CDR2 FQGNSA. This CDR3 is 14 amino acids long. This CDR3 reads CASSFQPRGTAAFF. CDR3 bases: TGTGCCAGCAGCTTCCAGCCCCGGGGGACTGCAGCTTTCTTT.

As concerns this clonotype: Germline is not matched at one junction end, which may reflect a read error. The chain combines TRBV15 with TRBJ2-2, with D maybe TRBD1 (5 bases). Germline V gene lookup returns CDR1 LNHNV and CDR2 YYDKDF (reference sequence). This CDR3 spans 13 amino acids. The CDR3 sequence: CAASRANTGELFF. CDR3 DNA: TGTGCCGCCAGCAGGGCGAACACCGGGGAGCTGTTTTTT.

This rearrangement joins TRBV29-1 to TRBJ2-5; tentative D call: TRBD1 (6 bases). CDR1 is SQVTM and CDR2 is ANQGSEA in the germline V gene. The CDR3 totals 15 residues. The CDR3 DNA is TGCACCCCGATTGGGGGCCGGATCGGTGAGGAGACCCAGTACTTC. Residues: CTPIGGRIGEETQYF. Drawing the rest from reference TRBV29-1 and TRBJ2-5, the complete variable domain is SAVISQKPSRDICQRGTSLTIQCQVDSQVTMMFWYRQQPGQSLTLIATANQGSEATYESGFVIDKFPISRPNLTFSTLTVSNMSPEDSSIYLCTPIGGRIGEETQYFGPGTRLLVL.

This clonotype was seen many times. V is TRBV5-1 and J is TRBJ2-5; TRBD1 agrees at 9 bases. J lost 1 base, V lost 6 bases, and 10 bases had no gene match. There are 16 residues in the CDR3. Looked up from germline, CDR1 is SGHRS and CDR2 is YFSETQ. The CDR3 DNA is TGCGCCAGCAACCGAGGGACAGGGAATCGCCAAGAGACCCAGTACTTC. It is translated as CASNRGTGNRQETQYF.

This clonotype was observed at least ten times. The rearrangement links TRBV10-3 to TRBJ2-5, with 10 bases aligning to TRBD2. Trimming removed 6 bases from V and 5 bases from J; junction bases left unmatched: 6. CDR1 and CDR2 from the germline V gene are ENHRY and SYGVKD. This CDR3 is 14 amino acids long. The CDR3 protein is CAISQLAGWETQYF. CDR3 nucleotides: TGTGCCATCAGCCAACTAGCGGGATGGGAGACCCAGTACTTC.

The V and J genes are TRBV6-5 and TRBJ2-5; no clear D gene. The CDR3 length is 14 residues. Germline V lookup: CDR1 MNHEY, CDR2 SVGAGI. Between the trimmed V and J ends, which lost 5 bases and 5 bases, there was a span of 15 bases. Here the CDR3 DNA reads TGTGCCAGCAGTACCAACCCCGGGTGGGAGACCCAGTACTTC. The encoded protein is CASSTNPGWETQYF.

The chain links TRBV9 to TRBJ2-7; possibly TRBD2 for D (6 bases). Germline V gene data show CDR1 as SGDLS and CDR2 as YYNGEE. Trimming left V 10 bases short and J 2 bases short, with 10 bases between. The CDR3 length is 11 residues. CDR3 loop: CAVPSAYEQYF. In DNA, the CDR3 is TGTGCCGTGCCTAGCGCCTACGAGCAGTACTTC.

This clonotype was seen ten or more times. The genes are TRBV5-1 and TRBJ2-7, with a weak D call TRBD2 (6 bases). From germline, CDR1 is SGHRS and CDR2 YFSETQ. This CDR3 comprises 14 residues. Trimming took 4 bases from V and 4 from J, leaving 15 bases between them. The CDR3 here is CASSASRDLYEQYF. CDR3 sequence (DNA): TGCGCCAGCAGCGCGTCCCGGGACTTGTACGAGCAGTACTTC.

The chain has TRBV19 and TRBJ2-7; the D is unclear. The V end lost 9 bases, the J end lost 3 bases, and 30 bases lay between the germline ends. CDR1 LNHDA and CDR2 SQIVND come from the germline V gene (reference sequence). CDR3 length equals 18 residues. The CDR3 loop is CASSLGWLSDGTDYEQYF. The DNA for the CDR3 is TGTGCCAGCAGCTTGGGATGGTTGTCAGACGGCACCGACTACGAGCAGTACTTC.

The chain couples TRBV7-1 to TRBJ1-5, with 7 nucleotides matching TRBD1. TRBV7-1 is assigned to the ORF class and has an uncertain function. V lost 3 bases, J lost 6 bases, and 5 bases stayed unmatched. This CDR3 has 14 residues. The CDR3 loop reads CASSSTGVAQPQHF. CDR3 DNA sequence: TGTGCCAGCAGCTCCACAGGGGTAGCTCAGCCCCAGCATTTT.

The chain combines TRBV11-1 with TRBJ2-7; D is perhaps TRBD1 (5 bases). V lost 6 bases to trimming and J lost 6 bases, with 12 bases between them. Germline CDR1 reads SGHAT; CDR2 reads FQDESV (reference sequence). The CDR3 consists of 12 residues. The DNA of the CDR3 is TGTGCCAGCAGTCCTGACAGTCGCGAGCAGTACTTC. Its translation: CASSPDSREQYF.